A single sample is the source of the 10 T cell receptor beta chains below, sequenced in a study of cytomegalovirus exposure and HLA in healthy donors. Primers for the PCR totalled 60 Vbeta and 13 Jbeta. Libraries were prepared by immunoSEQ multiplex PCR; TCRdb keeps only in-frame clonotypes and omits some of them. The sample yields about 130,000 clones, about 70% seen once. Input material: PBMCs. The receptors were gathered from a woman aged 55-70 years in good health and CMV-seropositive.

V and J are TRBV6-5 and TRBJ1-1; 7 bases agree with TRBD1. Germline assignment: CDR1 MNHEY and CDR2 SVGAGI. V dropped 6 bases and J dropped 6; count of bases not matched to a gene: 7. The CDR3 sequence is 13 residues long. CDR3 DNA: TGTGCCAGCAGAATAACAGGGGCCCCTGAAGCTTTCTTT. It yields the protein CASRITGAPEAFF.

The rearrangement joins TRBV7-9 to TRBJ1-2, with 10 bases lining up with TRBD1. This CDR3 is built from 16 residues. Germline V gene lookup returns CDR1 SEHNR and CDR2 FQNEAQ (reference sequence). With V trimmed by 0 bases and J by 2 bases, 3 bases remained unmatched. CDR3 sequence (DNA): TGTGCCAGCAGCTTAGCGGAGGACAGGGGGAACTATGGCTACACCTTC. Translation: CASSLAEDRGNYGYTF.

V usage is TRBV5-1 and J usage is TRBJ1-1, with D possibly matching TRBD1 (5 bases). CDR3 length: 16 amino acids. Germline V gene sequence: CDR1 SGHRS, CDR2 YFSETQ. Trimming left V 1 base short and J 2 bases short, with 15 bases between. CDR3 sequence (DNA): TGCGCCAGCAGCTTGACAGGCCGAATCACCAACACTGAAGCTTTCTTT. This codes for CASSLTGRITNTEAFF. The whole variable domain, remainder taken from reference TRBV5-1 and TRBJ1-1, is KAGVTQTPRYLIKTRGQQVTLSCSPISGHRSVSWYQQTPGQGLQFLFEYFSETQRNKGNFPGRFSGRQFSNSRSEMNVSTLELGDSALYLCASSLTGRITNTEAFFGQGTRLTVV.

CDR3 loop: CAWSVDRRQYF. The CDR3 DNA sequence: TGTGCCTGGAGTGTGGACAGGCGGCAGTACTTC. The chain carries TRBV30 and TRBJ2-5; 7 bases agree with TRBD1. V lost 0 bases and J lost 11; bases outside the gene matches: 3. The V gene's germline CDR1 is GTSNPN and CDR2 SVGIG (reference sequence). CDR3 size: 11 residues.

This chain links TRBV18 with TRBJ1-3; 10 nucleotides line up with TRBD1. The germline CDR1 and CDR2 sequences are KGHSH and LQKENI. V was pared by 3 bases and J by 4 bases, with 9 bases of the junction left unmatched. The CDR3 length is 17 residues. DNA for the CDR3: TGTGCCAGCTCACCGGGGACAGGGGCAGGCGTCGGAAACACCATATATTTT. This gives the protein CASSPGTGAGVGNTIYF.

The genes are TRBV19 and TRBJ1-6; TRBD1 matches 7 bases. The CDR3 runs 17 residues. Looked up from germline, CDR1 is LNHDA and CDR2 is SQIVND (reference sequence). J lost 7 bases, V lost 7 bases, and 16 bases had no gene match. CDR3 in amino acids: CASKDQTRDRKNSPLHF. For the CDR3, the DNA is TGTGCCAGTAAGGACCAGACGAGGGACAGAAAAAATTCACCCCTCCACTTT.

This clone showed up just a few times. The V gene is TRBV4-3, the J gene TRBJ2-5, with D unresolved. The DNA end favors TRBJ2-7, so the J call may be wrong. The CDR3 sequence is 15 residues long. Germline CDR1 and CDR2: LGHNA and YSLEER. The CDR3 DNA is TGCGCCAGCAGTCCCGTGGGCGCGTCCTCCTACGAGCAGTACTTC. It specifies CASSPVGASSYEQYF.

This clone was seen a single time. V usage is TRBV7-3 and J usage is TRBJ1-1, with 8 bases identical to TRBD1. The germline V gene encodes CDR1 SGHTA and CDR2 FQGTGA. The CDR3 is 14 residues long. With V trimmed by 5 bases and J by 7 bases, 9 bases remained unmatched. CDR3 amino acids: CASSKQGGAGEAFF. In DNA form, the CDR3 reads TGTGCCAGCAGCAAACAGGGGGGAGCCGGTGAAGCTTTCTTT.

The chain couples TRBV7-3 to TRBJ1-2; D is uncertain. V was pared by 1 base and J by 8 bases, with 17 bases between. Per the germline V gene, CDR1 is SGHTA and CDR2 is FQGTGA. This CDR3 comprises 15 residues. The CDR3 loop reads CASSLKGGTTGGYTF. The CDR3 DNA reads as TGTGCCAGCAGCTTAAAAGGCGGAACTACGGGAGGCTACACCTTC.

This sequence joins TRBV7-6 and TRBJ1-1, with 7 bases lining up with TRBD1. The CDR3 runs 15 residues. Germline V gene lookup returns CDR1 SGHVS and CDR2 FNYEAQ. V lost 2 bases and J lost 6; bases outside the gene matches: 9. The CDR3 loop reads CASSLRGGGGAEAFF. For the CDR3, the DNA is TGTGCCAGCAGCTTAAGAGGGGGCGGAGGGGCTGAAGCTTTCTTT.